The clone carrying this T cell receptor (beta chain) was counted between two and nine times. Its antigen is unidentified. This CDR3 has 14 residues. Trimming cost V 4 bases and J 5 bases, with 14 bases left between them. Germline-derived CDR1 and CDR2 are KGHSH and LQKENI. The data originate from a study of response to subunit inactivated influenza vaccine. TCRdb ran MiXCR on the RT-PCR reads and lists one entry per CDR3 protein. The table shows approximately 570,000 distinct CDR3 sequences, with 6.5% to 8% occurring only once. General observations from the study: The authors offered the suggestion that each seasonal influenza vaccination recruits few new T cells.

This specimen consisted of PBMCs from blood, obtained 23 to 25 months after vaccination. The chain is built from TRBV18 and TRBJ1-1; D gene ambiguous. The source is a man between 50 and 70 years old who received an inactivated influenza vaccine. The CDR3 DNA reads TGTGCCAGCTCACAAGGCCCTCGGGGTACTGAAGCTTTCTTT. It is translated as CASSQGPRGTEAFF. Full variable domain (missing parts from reference TRBV18 and TRBJ1-1): NAGVMQNPRHLVRRRGQEARLRCSPMKGHSHVYWYRQLPEEGLKFMVYLQKENIIDESGMPKERFSAEFPKEGPSILRIQQVVRGDSAAYFCASSQGPRGTEAFFGQGTRLTVV.